These 8 T cell receptor beta chains originate from one sample sequenced in a study of OX40 agonist ivuxolimab in advanced cancers. Some clones are missing from TCRdb's copy, which holds only in-frame ones; the method was immunoSEQ multiplex PCR. The table records about 97,000 clones, roughly 90% of them present only once. This specimen consisted of CD4+ or CD8+ T cells sorted from blood, obtained in a trial of the OX40 agonist ivuxolimab. These TCRs come from an adult with an advanced solid tumor such as melanoma, head and neck, liver or kidney cancer.

This clone was seen only once. The chain employs TRBV6-1 and TRBJ2-7; 11 bases match TRBD2. The V and J ends lost 9 bases and 5 bases, in that order; junction bases with no gene match: 9. This CDR3 region has 14 residues. CDR1 MNHNS and CDR2 SASEGT come from the germline V gene. CDR3 nucleotide sequence: TGTGCCAGGGGAATAGCGGGAGGGGGAGACGAGCAGTACTTC. Its translation: CARGIAGGGDEQYF.

This chain joins TRBV19 and TRBJ1-5; D perhaps matches TRBD1 (6 bases). The V end lost 7 bases, the J end lost 2 bases, and 15 bases lay between the germline ends. The CDR3 has 15 amino acids. Germline lookup yields CDR1 LNHDA and CDR2 SQIVND (reference sequence). CDR3 nucleotides: TGTGCCAGTAAGACAACAGGGATGGGCAATCAGCCCCAGCATTTT. This codes for CASKTTGMGNQPQHF.

The V call is TRBV4-1, the J call TRBJ1-5, with D unresolved. Germline loops: CDR1 MGHRA, CDR2 YSYEKL. V gave up 0 bases and J gave up 7 bases, with 1 base separating them. The length of the CDR3 is 11 residues. This CDR3 reads CASSQDQPQHF. The CDR3 region has the DNA TGCGCCAGCAGCCAAGACCAGCCCCAGCATTTT.

This clone has only a few counts. The chain has TRBV5-4 and TRBJ2-7; TRBD1 might be the D (6 bases). Germline lookup yields CDR1 SGHNT and CDR2 YYREEE (reference sequence). The length of the CDR3 is 14 residues. Trimming took 1 base from V and 2 from J, leaving 10 bases between them. In nucleotides, the CDR3 is TGTGCCAGCAGCTTGAGGCAGGGGACCTACGAGCAGTACTTC. Protein product: CASSLRQGTYEQYF.

This clone has more than one count but fewer than ten. The J gene is TRBJ1-2, the V gene TRBV19, with a tentative D call TRBD1 (5 bases). Germline V CDR1 and CDR2: LNHDA, SQIVND (reference sequence). V lost 7 bases and J lost 5, with 14 bases in between. This CDR3 comprises 13 residues. The CDR3, as DNA: TGTGCCAGTAATAAGGACATCCGGTATGGCTACACCTTC. It translates to CASNKDIRYGYTF.

The chain uses TRBV14 and TRBJ2-5; no firm D call. V was clipped by 0 bases and J by 0 bases, with 5 bases between them. The CDR3 has 14 residues. Germline lookup yields CDR1 SGHDN and CDR2 FVKESK. The CDR3, as DNA: TGTGCCAGCAGCCAAGAATCCTACCAAGAGACCCAGTACTTC. Translating gives CASSQESYQETQYF.

The rearrangement links TRBV4-3 to TRBJ2-7, with D unresolved. This CDR3 comprises 14 residues. Trimming cost V 4 bases and J 6 bases, with 16 bases left between them. The germline V gene encodes CDR1 LGHNA and CDR2 YSLEER. This chain's CDR3 is CASSPDLVSREQYF. As DNA, the CDR3 is TGCGCCAGCAGCCCAGATTTAGTGTCTCGCGAGCAGTACTTC.

This chain joins TRBV27 and TRBJ2-3; 9 bases are shared with TRBD1. After removal of 3 bases from V and 3 bases from J, the junction contained 7 bases not matched to a gene. The CDR3 has 16 residues. Germline V gives CDR1 MNHEY, CDR2 SMNVEV (reference sequence). The CDR3 loop is CASSFWLTGGTDTQYF. The DNA of the CDR3 is TGTGCCAGCAGTTTCTGGCTGACAGGGGGGACAGATACGCAGTATTTT.